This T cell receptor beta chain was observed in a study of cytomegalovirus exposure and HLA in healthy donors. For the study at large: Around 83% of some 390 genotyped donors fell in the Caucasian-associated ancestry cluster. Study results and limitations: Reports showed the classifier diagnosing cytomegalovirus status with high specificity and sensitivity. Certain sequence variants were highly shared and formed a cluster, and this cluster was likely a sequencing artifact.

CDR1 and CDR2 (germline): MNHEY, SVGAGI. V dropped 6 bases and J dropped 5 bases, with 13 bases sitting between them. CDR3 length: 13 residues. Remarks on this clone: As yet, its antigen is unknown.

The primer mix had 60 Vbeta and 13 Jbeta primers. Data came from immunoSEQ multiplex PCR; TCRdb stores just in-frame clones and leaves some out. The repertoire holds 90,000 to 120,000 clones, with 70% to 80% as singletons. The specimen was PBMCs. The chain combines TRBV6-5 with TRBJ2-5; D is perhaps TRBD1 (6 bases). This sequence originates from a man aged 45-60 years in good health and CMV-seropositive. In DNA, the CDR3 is TGTGCCAGCAGGCTACAGGGAGTGGAGACCCAGTACTTC. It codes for CASRLQGVETQYF.